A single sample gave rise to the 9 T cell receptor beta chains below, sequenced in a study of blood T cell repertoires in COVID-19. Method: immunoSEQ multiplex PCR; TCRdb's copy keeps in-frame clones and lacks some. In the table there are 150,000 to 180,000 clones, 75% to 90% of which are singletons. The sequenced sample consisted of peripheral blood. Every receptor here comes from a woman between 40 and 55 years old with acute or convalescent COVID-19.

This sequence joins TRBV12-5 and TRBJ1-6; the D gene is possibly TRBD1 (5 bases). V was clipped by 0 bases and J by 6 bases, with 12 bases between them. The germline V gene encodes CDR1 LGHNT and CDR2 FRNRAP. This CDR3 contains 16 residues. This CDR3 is CASGLVVKTVNSPLHF. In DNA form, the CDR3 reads TGTGCTAGTGGTTTGGTAGTCAAGACAGTTAATTCACCCCTCCACTTT.

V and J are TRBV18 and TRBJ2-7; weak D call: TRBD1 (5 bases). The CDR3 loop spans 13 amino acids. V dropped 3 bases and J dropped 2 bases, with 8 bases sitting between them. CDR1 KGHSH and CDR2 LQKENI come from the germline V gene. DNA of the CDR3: TGTGCCAGCTCACCCGAACAGGCCTACGAGCAGTACTTC. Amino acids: CASSPEQAYEQYF.

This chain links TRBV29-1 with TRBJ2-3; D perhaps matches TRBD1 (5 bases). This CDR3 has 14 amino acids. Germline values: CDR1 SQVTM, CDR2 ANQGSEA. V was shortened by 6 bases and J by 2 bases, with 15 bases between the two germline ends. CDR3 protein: CSVGPGSVTDTQYF. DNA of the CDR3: TGCAGCGTGGGGCCAGGGTCCGTCACAGATACGCAGTATTTT.

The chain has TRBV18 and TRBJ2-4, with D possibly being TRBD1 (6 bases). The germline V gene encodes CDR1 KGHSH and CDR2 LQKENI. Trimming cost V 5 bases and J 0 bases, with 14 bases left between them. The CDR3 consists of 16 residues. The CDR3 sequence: CASSSPGELAKNIQYF. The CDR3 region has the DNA TGTGCCAGCTCATCCCCAGGGGAACTAGCCAAAAACATTCAGTACTTC.

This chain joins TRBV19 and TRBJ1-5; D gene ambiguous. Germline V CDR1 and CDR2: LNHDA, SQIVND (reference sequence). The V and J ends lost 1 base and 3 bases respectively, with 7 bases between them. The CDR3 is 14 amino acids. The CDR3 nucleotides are TGTGCCAGTAGTATAGGGCAGATCAATCAGCCCCAGCATTTT. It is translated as CASSIGQINQPQHF.

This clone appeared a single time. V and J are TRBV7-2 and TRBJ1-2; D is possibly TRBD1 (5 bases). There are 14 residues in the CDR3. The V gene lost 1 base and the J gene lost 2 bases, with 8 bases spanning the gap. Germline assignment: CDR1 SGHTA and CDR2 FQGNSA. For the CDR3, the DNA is TGTGCCAGCAGCTTAGAGGGGTCGAACTATGGCTACACCTTC. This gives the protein CASSLEGSNYGYTF.

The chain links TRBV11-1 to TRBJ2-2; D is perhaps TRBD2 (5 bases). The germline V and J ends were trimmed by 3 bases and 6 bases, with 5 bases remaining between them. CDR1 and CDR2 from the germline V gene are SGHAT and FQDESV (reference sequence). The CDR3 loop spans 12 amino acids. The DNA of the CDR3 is TGTGCCAGCAGCTTGAGGGCCGGGGAGCTGTTTTTT. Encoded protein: CASSLRAGELFF.

CDR3 in amino acids: CAISEIAGLSYNEQFF. CDR3 bases: TGTGCCATCAGTGAGATAGCGGGTCTATCCTACAATGAGCAGTTCTTC. The rearrangement links TRBV10-3 to TRBJ2-1, with TRBD2 matching over 7 bases. J gave up 1 base and V 2 bases, and 5 bases lay outside the gene matches. Per germline, CDR1 ENHRY and CDR2 SYGVKD. This CDR3 spans 16 amino acids.

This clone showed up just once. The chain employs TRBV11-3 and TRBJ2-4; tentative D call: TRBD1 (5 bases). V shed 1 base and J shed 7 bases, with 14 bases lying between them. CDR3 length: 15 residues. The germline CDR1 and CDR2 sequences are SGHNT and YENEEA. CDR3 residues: CASSLGGQGHNIQYF. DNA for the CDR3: TGTGCCAGCAGCTTAGGGGGTCAGGGCCACAACATTCAGTACTTC.